The subject of this entry is one TCR beta chain. The antigen is undetermined. UMI-tagged 5'RACE template switching yielded the TCR beta cDNA. TCRdb derives one entry per CDR3 protein from the 5' RACE reads, leaving out DNA. Recorded for this sample: hundreds of thousands of distinct CDR3 sequences. This sample stems from a study of T cells expressing NK-cell markers. Findings and limits, study-wide: The study found dominant NKG2C+ clonotypes at roughly 1.0-7.0% of CD8+ T cells in several donors.

Sequenced material: blood T cells: a sorted CD56 or NKG2C T cell subset, CD4+ or CD8+ T cells, or bulk PBMC T cells (not recorded which). The sequence was obtained from a man aged 18 to 69 in good health.

CDR3 amino acids: CASKQYGQTETQYF. The gene calls are TRBV5-1 and TRBJ2-5; TCRdb designates TRBD1, a call that cannot be tested without DNA. Per the germline V gene, CDR1 is SGHRS and CDR2 is YFSETQ. The CDR3 contains 14 residues.